The next 2 T cell receptor beta chains were all read from a single sample in a study of blood T cells in healthy people across ages. Alongside a J-beta primer mix, a sample-barcoded 5' primer served in a second PCR lasting about 7 to 12 cycles. TCRdb ran MiXCR on the 5' RACE reads and lists one entry per CDR3 protein. The repertoire holds over 600,000 distinct CDR3 sequences, with roughly 50% as singletons. Sequencing used blood. These receptors were taken from a man aged 40-49 years in good health.

The V gene is TRBV10-3, the J gene TRBJ2-1; D remains unclear. V was shortened by 4 bases and J by 0 bases, with 13 bases between the two germline ends. Germline CDR1 and CDR2: ENHRY and SYGVKD. The CDR3 consists of 16 residues. Written as DNA, the CDR3 is TGTGCCATCAGTGGCCGGGCCTCGAGCTCCTACAATGAGCAGTTCTTC. It is translated as CAISGRASSSYNEQFF.

A few counts support this clonotype. The CDR3 nucleotides read TGCGCCAGCAGCTTCCCCAGGGGGGACCAAGAGACCCAGTACTTC. Protein: CASSFPRGDQETQYF. V is TRBV5-1 and J is TRBJ2-5; D might be TRBD1 (7 bases). Germline lookup yields CDR1 SGHRS and CDR2 YFSETQ. The V end lost 2 bases, the J end lost 0 bases, and 11 bases lay between the germline ends. The CDR3 contains 15 residues.